Listed below are T cell receptor beta chains from one sample, sequenced in a study of cytomegalovirus exposure and HLA in healthy donors. Clones were read by immunoSEQ multiplex PCR, and TCRdb kept only the in-frame ones, dropping some. Among fewer than 130,000 clones listed, roughly 80% were seen once. Sequencing was done on a sample of PBMCs. Source of these receptors: a man aged 25 to 40 in good health and CMV-seropositive. Both conserved end residues are part of each CDR3. Fields, in order: D gene, V gene, J gene, clone size, CDR3 DNA, CDR3 protein. The D gene is left open where the match is weak. Part of the rows lack a size; the others show once, few, many or a class for expanded clones.

D: .
V: TRBV9
J: TRBJ1-2
size: .
DNA: TGTGCCAGCAGCTCCCCGGTCGACTCGGGCTACACCTTC
CDR3: CASSSPVDSGYTF

D: .
V: TRBV7-9
J: TRBJ1-1
size: few
DNA: TGTGCCAGCAGCTTAGGGCAGGGGCGCACTGAAGCTTTCTTT
CDR3: CASSLGQGRTEAFF

D: .
V: TRBV27
J: TRBJ1-3
size: .
DNA: TGTGCCATCAACCGGGTAAACTCTGGAAACACCATATATTTT
CDR3: CAINRVNSGNTIYF

D: TRBD2
V: TRBV13
J: TRBJ2-5
size: .
DNA: TGTGCCAGCAGCCCCGCGGGGGGCGGGGGCCCTAGAGAGACCCAGTACTTC
CDR3: CASSPAGGGGPRETQYF

D: .
V: TRBV7-2
J: TRBJ2-5
size: .
DNA: TGTGCCAGCAGCTTTATCCCTAGCTCACAAGAGACCCAGTACTTC
CDR3: CASSFIPSSQETQYF

D: .
V: TRBV6-5
J: TRBJ1-1
size: few
DNA: TGTGCCAGCAGTTACTCTCGGAGCACTGAAGCTTTCTTT
CDR3: CASSYSRSTEAFF

D: TRBD1
V: TRBV7-6
J: TRBJ2-1
size: .
DNA: TGTGCCAGCAGCTTAGATTTTCGCGGACAGGGGTTCGATGAGCAGTTCTTC
CDR3: CASSLDFRGQGFDEQFF

D: .
V: TRBV30
J: TRBJ2-5
size: .
DNA: TGTGCCTGGAGTCTCCTGGCGGGCCAAGAGACCCAGTACTTC
CDR3: CAWSLLAGQETQYF

D: .
V: TRBV4-2
J: TRBJ2-5
size: .
DNA: TGTGCCAGCAGCCAACCCAAGGGGGCTGGGACTTCGTGGGAACAAGAGACCCAGTACTTC
CDR3: CASSQPKGAGTSWEQETQYF

D: .
V: TRBV7-2
J: TRBJ2-3
size: few
DNA: TGTGCCAGCAGCTTAGGGACACCACCTTCCACAGATACGCAGTATTTT
CDR3: CASSLGTPPSTDTQYF

D: .
V: TRBV19
J: TRBJ2-6
size: .
DNA: TGTGCCAGTAGTATACGGGGGACGGCACCCCGCTCTGGGGCCAACGTCCTGACTTTC
CDR3: CASSIRGTAPRSGANVLTF

D: .
V: TRBV18
J: TRBJ2-5
size: .
DNA: TGTGCCAGCTCACCACCGGGCAGCCAAGAGACCCAGTACTTC
CDR3: CASSPPGSQETQYF

D: TRBD1
V: TRBV5-6
J: TRBJ2-2
size: .
DNA: TGTGCCAGCAGCCCGGGGACAGGTACGGGCCGGGAGCTGTTTTTT
CDR3: CASSPGTGTGRELFF

D: TRBD1
V: TRBV27
J: TRBJ2-7
size: once
DNA: TGTGCCAGCAAACGGCAGGGGGCCTACGAGCAGTACTTC
CDR3: CASKRQGAYEQYF

D: TRBD1
V: TRBV5-6
J: TRBJ2-7
size: few
DNA: TGTGCCAGCACCGACAGGGGGCCGGTGGAGCAGTACTTC
CDR3: CASTDRGPVEQYF

D: TRBD1
V: TRBV5-3
J: TRBJ2-7
size: .
DNA: TGTGCCAGAAAAACACGGGACAGAGACTCCTACGAGCAGTACTTC
CDR3: CARKTRDRDSYEQYF

D: TRBD1
V: TRBV5-1
J: TRBJ1-1
size: many
DNA: TGCGCCAGCACCCTTCTACCGGGACAGGGAGGAGCTTTCTTT
CDR3: CASTLLPGQGGAFF

D: .
V: TRBV5-6
J: TRBJ1-2
size: few
DNA: TGTGCCAGCAGCAACCTCGGCTATGGCTACACCTTC
CDR3: CASSNLGYGYTF

D: TRBD1
V: TRBV6-1
J: TRBJ1-6
size: .
DNA: TGTGCCAGCAGTGAATATCGACAGGGGCATTCACCCCTCCACTTT
CDR3: CASSEYRQGHSPLHF

D: .
V: TRBV2
J: TRBJ1-2
size: .
DNA: TGTGCCAGCAGCGCTCGAGTTGGCTACACCTTC
CDR3: CASSARVGYTF

D: .
V: TRBV7-9
J: TRBJ1-4
size: .
DNA: TGTGCCAGCAGCTTGACCGGGAATGAAAAACTGTTTTTT
CDR3: CASSLTGNEKLFF

D: .
V: TRBV2
J: TRBJ2-7
size: .
DNA: TGTGCCAGCATCCAGGACAGTGAATACGAGCAGTACTTC
CDR3: CASIQDSEYEQYF

D: TRBD1
V: TRBV6-4
J: TRBJ1-1
size: .
DNA: TGTGCCAGCAGTGGCTCGACAGGGTTTGGCACTGAAGCTTTCTTT
CDR3: CASSGSTGFGTEAFF

D: .
V: TRBV7-3
J: TRBJ2-1
size: .
DNA: TGTGCCAGCAGCCCCCTCGGAGAGGACAATGAGCAGTTCTTC
CDR3: CASSPLGEDNEQFF

D: TRBD1
V: TRBV7-2
J: TRBJ1-6
size: .
DNA: TGTGCCAGCAGCTTAGGGACAGGTGATTCACCCCTCCACTTT
CDR3: CASSLGTGDSPLHF

D: .
V: TRBV27
J: TRBJ2-2
size: .
DNA: TGTGCCAGCAGTTTAGACAGGTCGGGGACCGGGGAGCTGTTTTTT
CDR3: CASSLDRSGTGELFF

D: TRBD1
V: TRBV19
J: TRBJ2-5
size: .
DNA: TGTGCCAGTAGTATGGTCTCGGGACAGGGGGGGACCCAGTACTTC
CDR3: CASSMVSGQGGTQYF

D: .
V: TRBV9
J: TRBJ2-4
size: .
DNA: TGTGCCAGCAGCGTAGGGGGGGTATGGGGGTACAAAAACATTCAGTACTTC
CDR3: CASSVGGVWGYKNIQYF

D: TRBD1
V: TRBV19
J: TRBJ1-1
size: .
DNA: TGTGCCAGTAGTACCCTTCCCGGGACAGCTCCCCGGGGCGCTGAAGCTTTCTTT
CDR3: CASSTLPGTAPRGAEAFF

D: .
V: TRBV11-2
J: TRBJ2-7
size: .
DNA: TGTGCCAGCAGCTTATACGGCGGGGACCGCTCCTACGAGCAGTACTTC
CDR3: CASSLYGGDRSYEQYF

D: .
V: TRBV5-6
J: TRBJ1-5
size: few
DNA: TGTGCCAGCAGCCTGACAGGACAGCCCCAGCATTTT
CDR3: CASSLTGQPQHF

D: .
V: TRBV11-2
J: TRBJ2-1
size: .
DNA: TGTGCCAGCAGCTTATCGGGGAATGAGCAGTTCTTC
CDR3: CASSLSGNEQFF

D: TRBD1
V: TRBV7-8
J: TRBJ1-5
size: once
DNA: TGTGCCAGCAGCGCTAGCGGGACAGGGGGTATTAGCCATCAGCCCCAGCATTTT
CDR3: CASSASGTGGISHQPQHF

D: .
V: TRBV4-1
J: TRBJ1-1
size: .
DNA: TGCGCCAGCAGCCAAGACCGGACGGACTTAACTGAAGCTTTCTTT
CDR3: CASSQDRTDLTEAFF

D: TRBD1
V: TRBV15
J: TRBJ2-4
size: .
DNA: TGTGCCACCAGCAGAGATGCGGGACAGGGCGGCATTCAGTACTTC
CDR3: CATSRDAGQGGIQYF

D: TRBD2
V: TRBV7-9
J: TRBJ2-3
size: .
DNA: TGTGCCAGCAGCTTTTCTAGCGGGGGGAAGGCGGCAACAGATACGCAGTATTTT
CDR3: CASSFSSGGKAATDTQYF

D: .
V: TRBV5-6
J: TRBJ1-1
size: .
DNA: TGTGCCAGCAGGTATTCCAGGGTCTCTGAAGCTTTCTTT
CDR3: CASRYSRVSEAFF

D: .
V: TRBV29-1
J: TRBJ2-5
size: .
DNA: TGCAGCGCTGTAGGAGGCGGGACTTTCCAAGAGACCCAGTACTTC
CDR3: CSAVGGGTFQETQYF

D: .
V: TRBV29-1
J: TRBJ2-6
size: .
DNA: TGCAGCGTCCGGGACTCGAACTCTGGGGCCAACGTCCTGACTTTC
CDR3: CSVRDSNSGANVLTF

D: .
V: TRBV5-6
J: TRBJ1-6
size: many
DNA: TGTGCCAGCAGCTTAAGGAGATCCTCCTATAATTCACCCCTCCACTTT
CDR3: CASSLRRSSYNSPLHF

D: .
V: TRBV28
J: TRBJ1-2
size: few
DNA: TGTGCCAGCAGTTTATCCCCTGGGGGGGCGGGCGGCTACACCTTC
CDR3: CASSLSPGGAGGYTF

D: TRBD1
V: TRBV6-5
J: TRBJ2-7
size: .
DNA: TGTGCCAGCAGTGAGGACAGGGGGCGTCGCGAGCAGTACTTC
CDR3: CASSEDRGRREQYF